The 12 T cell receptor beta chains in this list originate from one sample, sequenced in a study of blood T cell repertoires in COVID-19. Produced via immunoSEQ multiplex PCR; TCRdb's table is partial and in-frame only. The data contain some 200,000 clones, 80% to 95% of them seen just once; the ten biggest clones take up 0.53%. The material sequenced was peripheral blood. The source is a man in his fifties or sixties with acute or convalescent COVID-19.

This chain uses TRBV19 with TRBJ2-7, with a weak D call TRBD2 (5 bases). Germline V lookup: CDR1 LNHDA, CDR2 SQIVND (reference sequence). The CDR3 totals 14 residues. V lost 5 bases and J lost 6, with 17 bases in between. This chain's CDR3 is CASSEGQRVLEQYF. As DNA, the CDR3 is TGTGCCAGTAGTGAGGGTCAGAGGGTCCTCGAGCAGTACTTC.

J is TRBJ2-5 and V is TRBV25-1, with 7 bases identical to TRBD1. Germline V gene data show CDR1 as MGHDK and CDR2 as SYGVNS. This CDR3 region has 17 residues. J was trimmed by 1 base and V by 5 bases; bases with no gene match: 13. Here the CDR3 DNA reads TGTGCCAGCAGTACAGGGGCTACTTTAGTACGCCAAGAGACCCAGTACTTC. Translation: CASSTGATLVRQETQYF.

The CDR3: CASSRGQGNYEQYF. The CDR3 coding sequence is TGTGCCAGCAGCCGGGGACAGGGGAACTACGAGCAGTACTTC. This chain joins TRBV3-1 (or the pseudogene TRBV3-2) and TRBJ2-7, with 10 bases lining up with TRBD1. This CDR3 region has 14 residues. Germline V CDR1 and CDR2: LGHDT, YNNKEL (reference sequence). The ends lost 4 bases at V and 3 bases at J; junction bases unmatched: 3.

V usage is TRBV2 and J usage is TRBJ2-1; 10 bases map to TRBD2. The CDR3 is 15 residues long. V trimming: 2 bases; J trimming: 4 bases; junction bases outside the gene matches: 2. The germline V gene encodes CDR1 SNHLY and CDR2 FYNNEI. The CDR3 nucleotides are TGTGCCAGCAGTGAATGGGGACTAGCGTACAATGAGCAGTTCTTC. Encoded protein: CASSEWGLAYNEQFF.

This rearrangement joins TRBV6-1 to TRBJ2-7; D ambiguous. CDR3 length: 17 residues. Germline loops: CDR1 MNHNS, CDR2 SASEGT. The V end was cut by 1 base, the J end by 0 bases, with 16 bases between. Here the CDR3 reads CASSEEFSALHSYEQYV. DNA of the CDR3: TGTGCCAGCAGTGAAGAGTTTTCGGCACTACACTCCTACGAGCAGTACGTC.

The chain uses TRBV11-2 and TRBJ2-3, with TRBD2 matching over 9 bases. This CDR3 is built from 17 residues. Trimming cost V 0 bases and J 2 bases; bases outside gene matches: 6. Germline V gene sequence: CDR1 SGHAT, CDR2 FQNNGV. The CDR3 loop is CASSLDWLAGPTDTQYF. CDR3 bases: TGTGCCAGCAGCTTAGATTGGCTAGCGGGGCCCACAGATACGCAGTATTTT.

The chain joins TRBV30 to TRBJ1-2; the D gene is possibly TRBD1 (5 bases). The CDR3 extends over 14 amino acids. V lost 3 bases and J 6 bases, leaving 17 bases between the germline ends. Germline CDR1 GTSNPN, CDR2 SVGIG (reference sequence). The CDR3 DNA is TGTGCCTGGAGCCAACCCGGGACTCGGAATGGCTACACCTTC. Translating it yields CAWSQPGTRNGYTF. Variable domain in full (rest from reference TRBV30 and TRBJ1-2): SQTIHQWPATLVQPVGSPLSLECTVEGTSNPNLYWYRQAAGRGLQLLFYSVGIGQISSEVPQNLSASRPQDRQFILSSKKLLLSDSGFYLCAWSQPGTRNGYTFGSGTRLTVV.

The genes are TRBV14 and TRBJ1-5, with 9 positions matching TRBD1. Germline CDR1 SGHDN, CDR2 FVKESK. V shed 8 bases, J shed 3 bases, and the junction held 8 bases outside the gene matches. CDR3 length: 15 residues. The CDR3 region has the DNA TGTGCCAGCGGCGCAGGACAGGGGATCAATCAGCCCCAGCATTTT. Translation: CASGAGQGINQPQHF.

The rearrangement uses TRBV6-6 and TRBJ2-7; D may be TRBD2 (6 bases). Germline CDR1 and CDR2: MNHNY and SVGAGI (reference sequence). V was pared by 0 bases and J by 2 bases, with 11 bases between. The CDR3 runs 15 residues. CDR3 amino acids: CASSYSASETYEQYF. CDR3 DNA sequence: TGTGCCAGCAGTTACTCAGCTAGCGAAACCTACGAGCAGTACTTC.

CDR3 in DNA: TGTGCCAGCAGTGCCGGGACAGGGGGCGCGATGAATGAGCAGTTCTTC. Amino acid sequence: CASSAGTGGAMNEQFF. The gene calls are TRBV6-1 and TRBJ2-1, with 12 bases identical to TRBD1. Germline CDR1 and CDR2: MNHNS and SASEGT. The V and J ends lost 4 bases and 7 bases, in that order; junction bases with no gene match: 8. The CDR3 totals 16 residues.

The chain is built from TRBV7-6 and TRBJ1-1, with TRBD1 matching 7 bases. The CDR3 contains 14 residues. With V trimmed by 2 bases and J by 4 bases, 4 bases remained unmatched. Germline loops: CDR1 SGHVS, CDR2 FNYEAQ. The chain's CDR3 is CASSLNRGGTEAFF. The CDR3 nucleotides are TGTGCCAGCAGCTTAAACAGGGGAGGCACTGAAGCTTTCTTT.

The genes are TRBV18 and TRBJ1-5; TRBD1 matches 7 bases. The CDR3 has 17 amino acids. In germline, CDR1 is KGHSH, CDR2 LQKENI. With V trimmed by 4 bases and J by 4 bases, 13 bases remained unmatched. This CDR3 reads CASSLQNRGWGNQPQHF. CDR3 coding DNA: TGTGCCAGCTCACTCCAAAACAGGGGCTGGGGAAATCAGCCCCAGCATTTT. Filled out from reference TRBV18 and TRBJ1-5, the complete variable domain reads NAGVMQNPRHLVRRRGQEARLRCSPMKGHSHVYWYRQLPEEGLKFMVYLQKENIIDESGMPKERFSAEFPKEGPSILRIQQVVRGDSAAYFCASSLQNRGWGNQPQHFGDGTRLSIL.